This note documents a single T cell receptor (beta chain) sequence. The target antigen is unknown. The entry originates in a study of blood T cells in healthy people across ages. On the study more broadly: The template switching approach captured approximately one barcoded beta molecule for every two T cells. Study-level points and caveats: Researchers said unsorted PBMCs prevented a conclusive naive versus antigen-experienced comparison. More naive CD4+ cells and higher diversity marked long-lived donors relative to aged donors.

V shed 0 bases and J shed 5 bases, with 10 bases lying between them. Germline V gene data show CDR1 as MNHEY and CDR2 as SVGAGI. There are 15 residues in the CDR3. The use of a sample-barcoded 5' primer and a J-beta primer mix characterized a second PCR of roughly 6 to 11 cycles. MiXCR, run by TCRdb on the 5' RACE reads, gives a single entry per CDR3 protein. This sample carries 710,000 or so distinct CDR3 sequences, 22% of them seen once, and the ten largest clones take under 25%. The TCR sequence derives from a man aged 70-80 years in good health. Sequencing used blood. The chain carries TRBV6-5 and TRBJ1-4; D is perhaps TRBD1 (5 bases). CDR3 amino acids: CASSYSTDNNEKLFF. The CDR3 nucleotides are TGTGCCAGCAGTTACTCGACAGATAACAATGAAAAACTGTTTTTT.